The 13 T cell receptor beta chains listed next were all sequenced from one sample in a study of blood T cells in healthy people across ages. A J-beta primer mix and a sample-barcoded 5' primer were used in a second PCR of roughly 7 to 12 cycles. TCRdb re-called the 5' RACE reads with MiXCR, one entry per CDR3 protein. The sample consists of hundreds of thousands of distinct CDR3 sequences, about 30% of them appearing once. Sequencing was performed on blood. These receptors were taken from a woman at least 80 years old in good health.

This clonotype has a count of ten or more. This rearrangement joins TRBV7-9 to TRBJ2-7; 7 positions agree with TRBD1. The CDR3 consists of 17 residues. Trimming took 3 bases from V and 3 from J; bases not matched to a gene: 14. Germline-derived CDR1 and CDR2 are SEHNR and FQNEAQ (reference sequence). For the CDR3, the DNA is TGTGCCAGCAGCTTCGTTCGGGCCCCGGGACAGCACTACGAGCAGTACTTC. Residues: CASSFVRAPGQHYEQYF.

Details on this clonotype: A clone one base away is much larger, so this may be a read error. The rearrangement uses TRBV6-4 and TRBJ2-4; possibly TRBD1 for D (6 bases). The last part of the DNA fits TRBJ2-7 better; the J call may be wrong. CDR3 length equals 19 residues. CDR1 is MRHNA, CDR2 SNTAGT, per germline. The DNA for the CDR3 is TGTGCCAGCAGTCTATACGACCCCAGACAGGCTAGGGCAGGGTACGAGCAGTACTTC. Translating gives CASSLYDPRQARAGYEQYF.

This clonotype was counted at least ten times. V is TRBV30 and J is TRBJ1-2; D remains unclear. Trimming took off 8 bases at V and 1 base at J, with 14 bases between the two ends. The CDR3 has 13 residues. The germline V gene encodes CDR1 GTSNPN and CDR2 SVGIG (reference sequence). CDR3 nucleotide sequence: TGTGCCGGTCGGAGGGCAGTTAACTATGGCTACACCTTC. This gives the protein CAGRRAVNYGYTF. The entire variable domain, with the rest obtained from reference TRBV30 and TRBJ1-2, is as follows: SQTIHQWPATLVQPVGSPLSLECTVEGTSNPNLYWYRQAAGRGLQLLFYSVGIGQISSEVPQNLSASRPQDRQFILSSKKLLLSDSGFYLCAGRRAVNYGYTFGSGTRLTVV.

This clonotype has more than one count but fewer than ten. The chain couples TRBV4-1 to TRBJ1-5; D remains unclear. The CDR3 contains 17 residues. The V and J ends lost 1 base and 2 bases respectively, with 15 bases between them. Germline lookup yields CDR1 MGHRA and CDR2 YSYEKL. In DNA form, the CDR3 reads TGCGCCAGCAGCCAAGGGTTTGGGTCATCGGGCAATCAGCCCCAGCATTTT. Amino acid sequence: CASSQGFGSSGNQPQHF.

This sequence joins TRBV25-1 and TRBJ1-6; 7 positions agree with TRBD1. CDR1 and CDR2 from the germline V gene are MGHDK and SYGVNS. The CDR3 runs 16 residues. The J segment lost 7 bases and the V segment lost 4 bases, leaving 10 bases of the junction unmatched. The CDR3 loop reads CASSAQRGLWNSPLHF. DNA of the CDR3: TGTGCCAGCAGTGCCCAAAGGGGGCTCTGGAATTCACCCCTCCACTTT.

The table lists this clonotype with many counts. With a much larger clone just one base away, this may be a read error. The DNA for the CDR3 is TGTGCCACCAGCACCCGGACTAGCGGGGGGGGCAATGAGCAGTACTTC. Protein: CATSTRTSGGGNEQYF. The chain combines TRBV15 with TRBJ2-5, with 15 bases that match TRBD2. Germline-derived CDR1 and CDR2 are LNHNV and YYDKDF (reference sequence). The CDR3 spans 16 residues. The V segment lost 4 bases and the J segment 11 bases; nucleotides outside the gene matches: 11.

This clonotype has at least ten counts. The chain joins TRBV7-3 to TRBJ2-3; D might be TRBD2 (6 bases). This CDR3 contains 15 residues. Germline V CDR1 and CDR2: SGHTA, FQGTGA. Trimming took 7 bases from V and 0 from J, leaving 14 bases between them. The CDR3 protein is CASTRSGSSTDTQYF. The CDR3 DNA is TGTGCCAGCACCCGTAGCGGTTCTAGCACAGATACGCAGTATTTT.

The genes are TRBV7-3 and TRBJ1-1; D not resolved. V was clipped by 3 bases and J by 2 bases, with 7 bases between them. The germline V gene encodes CDR1 SGHTA and CDR2 FQGTGA. This CDR3 has 13 amino acids. The chain's CDR3 is CASSFEFNTEAFF. The CDR3 nucleotides are TGTGCCAGCAGCTTCGAGTTCAACACTGAAGCTTTCTTT. Based on the CDR3 plus reference TRBV7-3 and TRBJ1-1, the full variable domain is GAGVSQTPSNKVTEKGKYVELRCDPISGHTALYWYRQSLGQGPEFLIYFQGTGAADDSGLPNDRFFAVRPEGSVSTLKIQRTERGDSAVYLCASSFEFNTEAFFGQGTRLTVV.

This clonotype occurred a few times. The rearrangement joins TRBV3-1 to TRBJ1-5, with no clear D. Germline assignment: CDR1 LGHDT and CDR2 YNNKEL (reference sequence). The CDR3 has 14 amino acids. Trimming stripped 1 base from V and 5 bases from J, with 9 bases between. The CDR3 DNA sequence: TGTGCCAGCAGCCAAGGATACGGAGATCAGCCCCAGCATTTT. Its translation: CASSQGYGDQPQHF.

In its sample, this clonotype was seen a few times. Given a much more abundant clone one base away, this may be a read error. The chain couples TRBV5-1 to TRBJ2-1; TRBD2 is a possible D gene (7 bases). There are 16 residues in the CDR3. From germline, CDR1 is SGHRS and CDR2 YFSETQ. Trimming shortened V by 3 bases and J by 4 bases, and 17 bases separated the two germline ends. CDR3 nucleotide sequence: TGCGCCAGCAGCTCCGATGGGCGGGGGACATACAATGAGCAGTTCTTC. Amino acids: CASSSDGRGTYNEQFF. Supplemented by reference TRBV5-1 and TRBJ2-1, the full variable domain reads KAGVTQTPRYLIKTRGQQVTLSCSPISGHRSVSWYQQTPGQGLQFLFEYFSETQRNKGNFPGRFSGRQFSNSRSEMNVSTLELGDSALYLCASSSDGRGTYNEQFFGPGTRLTVL.

This rearrangement joins TRBV18 to TRBJ1-2; TRBD1 matches 7 bases. V lost 0 bases to trimming and J lost 0 bases; unmatched junction nucleotides: 7. The germline gives CDR1 KGHSH, CDR2 LQKENI. The CDR3 sequence is 17 residues long. CDR3 sequence reads: CASSPPFGQGANYGYTF. The DNA for the CDR3 is TGTGCCAGCTCACCACCGTTCGGGCAGGGGGCTAACTATGGCTACACCTTC.

This clonotype has at least ten counts. This chain connects TRBV5-1 to TRBJ2-5, with TRBD2 matching 7 bases. Trimming removed 7 bases from V and 1 base from J; junction bases left unmatched: 7. Germline CDR1 SGHRS, CDR2 YFSETQ. The CDR3 consists of 14 residues. CDR3 sequence (DNA): TGCGCCAGCCGCACCGGGACTACCCAAGAGACCCAGTACTTC. Its protein product is CASRTGTTQETQYF.

This clonotype was observed at least ten times. The J gene is TRBJ2-3, the V gene TRBV4-1, with 13 bases identical to TRBD2. Germline lookup yields CDR1 MGHRA and CDR2 YSYEKL. CDR3 length: 17 residues. V lost 0 bases to trimming and J lost 7 bases; unmatched junction nucleotides: 7. The CDR3 loop is CASSQDGPGLAGNTQYF. In DNA, the CDR3 is TGCGCCAGCAGCCAAGATGGGCCGGGACTAGCGGGAAATACGCAGTATTTT.